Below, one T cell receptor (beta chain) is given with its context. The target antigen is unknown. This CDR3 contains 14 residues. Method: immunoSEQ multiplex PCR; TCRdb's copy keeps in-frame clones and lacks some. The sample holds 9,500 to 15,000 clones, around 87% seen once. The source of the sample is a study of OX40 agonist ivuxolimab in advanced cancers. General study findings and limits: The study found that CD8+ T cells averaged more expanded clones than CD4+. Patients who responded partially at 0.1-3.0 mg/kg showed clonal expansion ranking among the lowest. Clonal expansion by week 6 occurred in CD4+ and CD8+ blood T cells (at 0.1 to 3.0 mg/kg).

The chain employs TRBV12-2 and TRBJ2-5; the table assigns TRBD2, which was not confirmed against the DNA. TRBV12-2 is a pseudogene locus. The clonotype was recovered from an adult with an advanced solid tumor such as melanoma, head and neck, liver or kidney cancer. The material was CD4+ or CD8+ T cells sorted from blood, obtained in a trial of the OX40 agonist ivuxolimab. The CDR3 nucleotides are TGTGCAAGTCGCTTAGCGAAGAGGCGAGAGACCCAGTACTTC. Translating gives CASRLAKRRETQYF.